This T cell receptor (beta chain) was retrieved from a study of T cell repertoires in cytomegalovirus infection. Looking at the study overall: The authors used CMV epitopes that were HLA-C-restricted (recently identified) and HLA-B-restricted (well studied). Public TCR beta signatures indicated both CMV infection and matching HLA type.

General observations from the study: The response measured ex vivo was dominated by TCR beta clonotypes (HLA-C-restricted and CMV-specific). Summed frequency of public TCR beta families distinguished CMV carriers with the relevant HLA.

A remark on this clonotype: Its antigen remains unidentified.

TCRdb reprocessed the reads with MiXCR, giving one entry per CDR3 protein. In the table there are 450,000 to 650,000 distinct CDR3 sequences, roughly 42% of which are singletons. This CDR3 has 18 amino acids. Germline V gives CDR1 LGHNA, CDR2 YSLEER. V lost 1 base to trimming and J lost 3 bases; unmatched junction nucleotides: 7. The chain uses TRBV4-3 and TRBJ2-4; 12 positions agree with TRBD2. The receptor was isolated from a human donor in good health (CMV status not recorded). Some clones in this sample may be carry-over from other donors' samples. The specimen was cultured PBMCs, collected from culture after CMV antigen stimulation. The CDR3 DNA reads as TGCGCCAGCAGCCAAGGGCTAGCGGGGGGGCTCGACAAAAACATTCAGTACTTC. Protein: CASSQGLAGGLDKNIQYF.